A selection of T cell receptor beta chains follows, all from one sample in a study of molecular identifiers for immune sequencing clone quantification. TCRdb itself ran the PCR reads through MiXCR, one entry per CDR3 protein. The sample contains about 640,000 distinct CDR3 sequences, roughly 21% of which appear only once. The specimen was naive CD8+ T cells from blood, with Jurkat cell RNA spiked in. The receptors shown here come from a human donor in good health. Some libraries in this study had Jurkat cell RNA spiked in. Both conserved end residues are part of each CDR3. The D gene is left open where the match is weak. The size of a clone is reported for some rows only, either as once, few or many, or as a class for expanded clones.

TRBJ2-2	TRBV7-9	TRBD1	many	CASSLLGQDTGELFF	TGTGCCAGCAGCTTACTGGGACAGGACACCGGGGAGCTGTTTTTT
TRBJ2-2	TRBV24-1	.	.	CATRQNTGELFF	TGTGCCACCAGGCAGAACACCGGGGAGCTGTTTTTT
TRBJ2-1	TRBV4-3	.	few	CASSQDIGDNEQFF	TGCGCCAGCAGCCAAGATATCGGGGACAATGAGCAGTTCTTC
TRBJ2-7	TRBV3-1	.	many	CASSYPGVYEQYF	TGTGCCAGCAGCTACCCGGGCGTCTACGAGCAGTACTTC
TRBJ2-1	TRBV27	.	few	CASSLAWATILSYNEQFF	TGTGCCAGCAGTTTAGCCTGGGCCACGATACTATCCTACAATGAGCAGTTCTTC
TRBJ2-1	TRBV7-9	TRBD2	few	CASSFLSGLAGASSYNEQFF	TGTGCCAGCAGCTTCTTATCTGGACTAGCGGGAGCTAGCTCCTACAATGAGCAGTTCTTC
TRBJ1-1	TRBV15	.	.	CVTSREFIVNTEAFF	TGTGTCACCAGCAGAGAGTTTATAGTAAACACTGAAGCTTTCTTT
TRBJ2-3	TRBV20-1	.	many	CSANLVGDTQYF	TGCAGTGCCAACCTCGTCGGAGATACGCAGTATTTT
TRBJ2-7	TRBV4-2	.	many	CASSQDPVGSYEQYF	TGTGCCAGCAGCCAAGATCCAGTAGGATCCTACGAGCAGTACTTC
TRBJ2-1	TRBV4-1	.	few	CASSHLGLRNEQFF	TGCGCCAGCAGCCACCTGGGTCTTAGGAATGAGCAGTTCTTC
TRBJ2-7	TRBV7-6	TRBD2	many	CASSISGTRNEQYF	TGTGCCAGCAGCATTAGCGGGACCCGGAACGAGCAGTACTTC
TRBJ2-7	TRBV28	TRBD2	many	CASSLELAGGSQTYEQYF	TGTGCCAGCAGTTTAGAACTAGCGGGAGGGTCCCAGACCTACGAGCAGTACTTC
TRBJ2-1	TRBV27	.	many	CASSLIGGDNEQFF	TGTGCCAGCAGCTTAATAGGCGGTGACAATGAGCAGTTCTTC
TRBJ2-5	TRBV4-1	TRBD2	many	CASRIAGGRGTQYF	TGCGCCAGCAGGATAGCGGGGGGCCGAGGGACCCAGTACTTC
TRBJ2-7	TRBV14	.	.	CASSFSSGRANYEQYF	TGTGCCAGCAGCTTTTCGTCTGGCAGGGCGAACTACGAGCAGTACTTC
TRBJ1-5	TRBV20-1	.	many	CSARDGSGAGNQPQHF	TGCAGTGCTAGAGATGGGTCAGGGGCGGGCAATCAGCCCCAGCATTTT
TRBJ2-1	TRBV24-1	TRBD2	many	CATSGGGSSYNEQFF	TGTGCCACCAGTGGGGGCGGGAGCTCCTACAATGAGCAGTTCTTC
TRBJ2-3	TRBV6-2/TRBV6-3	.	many	CASSLLRQEYTDTQYF	TGTGCCAGCAGCCTCCTCCGGCAGGAATACACAGATACGCAGTATTTT
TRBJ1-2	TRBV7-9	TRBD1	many	CASSWEGAYGYTF	TGTGCCAGCAGCTGGGAGGGGGCCTATGGCTACACCTTC
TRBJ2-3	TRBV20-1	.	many	CSAGRTFTDTQYF	TGCAGTGCCGGCAGGACCTTCACAGATACGCAGTATTTT
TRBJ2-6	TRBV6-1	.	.	CASSEAAVPFPLAGANVLTF	TGTGCCAGCAGTGAAGCGGCGGTGCCCTTCCCTCTAGCCGGGGCCAACGTCCTGACTTTC
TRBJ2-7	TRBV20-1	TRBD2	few	CSARVSGRPGEQYF	TGCAGTGCGAGGGTGAGCGGGAGGCCGGGCGAGCAGTACTTC
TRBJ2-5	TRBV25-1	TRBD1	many	CASSEDRFEETQYF	TGTGCCAGCAGTGAGGACAGGTTTGAGGAGACCCAGTACTTC
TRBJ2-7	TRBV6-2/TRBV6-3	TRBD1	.	CASSGWDSTYEQYF	TGTGCCAGCAGTGGCTGGGACAGCACCTACGAGCAGTACTTC
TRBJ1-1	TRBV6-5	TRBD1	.	CASSYSGTVGGWTNTEAFF	TGTGCCAGCAGTTACTCCGGGACAGTAGGGGGCTGGACGAACACTGAAGCTTTCTTT
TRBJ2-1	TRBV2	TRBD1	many	CATEDRGTFF	TGTGCCACCGAAGACAGGGGGACGTTCTTC
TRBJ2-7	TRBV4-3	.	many	CASSQDMQGYEQYF	TGCGCCAGCAGCCAAGATATGCAGGGCTACGAGCAGTACTTC
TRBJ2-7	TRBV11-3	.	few	CASSTGTRISYEQYF	TGTGCCAGCAGTACCGGGACAAGGATTTCCTACGAGCAGTACTTC
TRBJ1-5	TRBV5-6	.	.	CASSQQGWDQPQHF	TGTGCCAGCAGCCAACAGGGATGGGATCAGCCCCAGCATTTT
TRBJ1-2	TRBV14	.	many	CASSQDRRSTFYGYTF	TGTGCCAGCAGCCAAGATCGACGGTCGACATTCTATGGCTACACCTTC